This TCR beta chain was sequenced in a study of CD8 T cells in ankylosing spondylitis. General observations from the study: A motif of roughly 8 highly homologous TCR beta variants was seen as apparently characteristic of ankylosing spondylitis blood.

MiXCR, applied by TCRdb to the 5' RACE reads, yields one record per CDR3 protein. The sample holds approximately 550,000 distinct CDR3 sequences, roughly 13% seen once. A word on this clonotype: The antigen is undetermined. Being one base from a much bigger clone, this may be a read error.

The CDR3 extends over 13 amino acids. CDR1 and CDR2 (germline): MGHDK, SYGVNS. Between the trimmed V and J ends, which lost 1 base and 1 base, there was a span of 4 bases. The gene calls are TRBV25-1 and TRBJ1-1, with no clear D. Sequencing used blood, either unsorted or a sorted T cell fraction (not recorded which). The TCR comes from a male donor with ankylosing spondylitis. DNA of the CDR3: TGTGCCAGCAGTGAATGTGGGAACACTGAAGCTTTCTTT. This sequence encodes CASSECGNTEAFF.